This TCR beta chain came from a study of T cell changes during pregnancy in multiple sclerosis. Sequencing was performed with immunoSEQ multiplex PCR; in TCRdb, only in-frame clones are kept and a portion is missing. The table has about 45,000 clones, about 89% seen once; the top ten hold about 0.6%. This CDR3 is built from 15 residues. From germline, CDR1 is KGHSH and CDR2 LQKENI. Trimming cost V 3 bases and J 7 bases; bases outside gene matches: 5. The chain has TRBV18 and TRBJ2-2; the match to TRBD2 covers 10 bases. This sequence was found in a female donor with multiple sclerosis, enrolled in a pregnancy study. Sequencing used CD4+ T cells from peripheral blood mononuclear cells, obtained in the first trimester of pregnancy. CDR3 bases: TGTGCCAGCTCACCCACCGGGACTAGCGACGGGGAGCTGTTTTTT. This gives the protein CASSPTGTSDGELFF. The whole variable domain, remainder taken from reference TRBV18 and TRBJ2-2, is NAGVMQNPRHLVRRRGQEARLRCSPMKGHSHVYWYRQLPEEGLKFMVYLQKENIIDESGMPKERFSAEFPKEGPSILRIQQVVRGDSAAYFCASSPTGTSDGELFFGEGSRLTVL.